This TCR beta chain came from a study of OX40 agonist ivuxolimab in advanced cancers. Findings and limits, study-wide: Clonal expansion was among the lowest in partial responders at 0.1-3.0 mg/kg, especially CD8+. Normalized T-cell clonal expansion was also low in a subset of nonresponders.

CDR1 MGHRA and CDR2 YSYEKL come from the germline V gene. V was trimmed by 5 bases and J by 3 bases, leaving 14 bases between them. The CDR3 is 15 amino acids. Patients with a history of autoimmune disease or on systemic immunosuppression were excluded. Notes on this clone: Its specificity is not known.

Profiling relied on immunoSEQ multiplex PCR, and the TCRdb table lists in-frame clones only, not all of them. The sample records about 42,000 clones, just over 85% being singletons. The genes are TRBV4-1 and TRBJ2-1; possibly TRBD2 for D (6 bases). The material sequenced was CD4+ or CD8+ T cells sorted from blood, taken in a trial of the OX40 agonist ivuxolimab. The TCR sequence derives from an adult with an advanced solid tumor such as melanoma, head and neck, liver or kidney cancer. The CDR3: CASSTGLGIYNEQFF. The CDR3 nucleotides read TGCGCCAGCAGCACGGGACTCGGTATCTACAATGAGCAGTTCTTC.